This record covers a single T cell receptor (beta chain). What it binds is unknown. Trimming stripped 5 bases from V and 4 bases from J, with 15 bases between. The CDR3 has 15 amino acids. The V gene's germline CDR1 is LNHNV and CDR2 YYDKDF (reference sequence). This entry comes from a study of T cells in Graves' hyperthyroidism and ophthalmopathy. Whole-study results and caveats: With a median lead of around 6.7 months before onset, the model predicted ophthalmopathy.

Amplified TCR beta CDR3 regions came from RNA transcripts. HTBI primers drove first-round RT-PCR of the TCR CDR3. TCRdb fed the multiplex PCR reads into MiXCR, producing one record per CDR3 protein. The sample has 500,000 to 550,000 distinct CDR3 sequences, nearly 20% seen once. The clonotype was recovered from a man between 40 and 49 years old with Graves' ophthalmopathy. The chain recombines TRBV15 with TRBJ1-5; D ambiguous. Sequenced input: blood. In nucleotides, the CDR3 is TGTGCCACCAGCCCAACCGGAGGGTTGAATCAGCCCCAGCATTTT. Its protein is CATSPTGGLNQPQHF.